The rows below give T cell receptor beta chains drawn from one sample of a study of T cell changes during pregnancy in multiple sclerosis. Some clones are missing from TCRdb's copy, which holds only in-frame ones; the method was immunoSEQ multiplex PCR. The sample shows around 40,000 clones, around 92% of them seen only once. Sample: CD8+ T cells from peripheral blood mononuclear cells, taken before pregnancy. The receptors were sampled from a female donor with multiple sclerosis, enrolled in a pregnancy study. The CDR3 runs from the conserved cysteine through the conserved F or W. D genes are given only for firm matches. Expanded clones are given a class, and other clones once, few, many or no size at all.

d_call | clone_size | j_call | v_call | cdr3_aa | cdr3_nt
TRBD1 | - | TRBJ2-1 | TRBV4-1 | CASSPYTGESSYNEQFF | TGCGCCAGCAGTCCTTATACAGGGGAAAGCTCCTACAATGAGCAGTTCTTC
TRBD1 | - | TRBJ1-2 | TRBV6-5 | CASSTSGQGADGYTF | TGTGCCAGCAGTACCTCGGGACAGGGGGCGGATGGCTACACCTTC
- | - | TRBJ1-1 | TRBV19 | CASSITGNTEAFF | TGTGCCAGTAGTATAACAGGGAACACTGAAGCTTTCTTT
- | - | TRBJ2-7 | TRBV9 | CASSVGQKGEQYF | TGTGCCAGCAGCGTAGGACAGAAGGGCGAGCAGTACTTC
- | - | TRBJ2-1 | TRBV6-6 | CASSPTSNEQFF | TGTGCCAGCAGCCCCACTTCCAATGAGCAGTTCTTC
TRBD1 | - | TRBJ2-4 | TRBV19 | CASSIGTGQYF | TGTGCCAGTAGTATCGGGACAGGCCAGTACTTC
- | - | TRBJ2-5 | TRBV7-8 | CASSSTLQETQYF | TGTGCCAGCAGCTCGACTTTACAAGAGACCCAGTACTTC
- | - | TRBJ2-3 | TRBV21-1 | CASSKGQSDTQYF | TGTGCCAGCAGCAAAGGACAATCGGATACGCAGTATTTT
TRBD1 | - | TRBJ1-1 | TRBV7-3 | CASSLTTGPNTEAFF | TGTGCCAGCAGCTTAACGACAGGGCCGAACACTGAAGCTTTCTTT
TRBD2 | few | TRBJ2-3 | TRBV4-2 | CASSQPVGTSETSTDTQYF | TGTGCCAGCAGCCAACCCGTCGGGACTAGCGAGACTAGCACAGATACGCAGTATTTT
TRBD1 | - | TRBJ2-1 | TRBV5-1 | CASRTGGGYNEQFF | TGCGCCAGCAGGACAGGGGGAGGCTACAATGAGCAGTTCTTC
- | - | TRBJ2-7 | TRBV15 | CATSRPLGYEQYF | TGTGCCACCAGCAGACCGCTCGGCTACGAGCAGTACTTC
- | - | TRBJ1-6 | TRBV2 | CASSGLRSSYNSPLHF | TGTGCCAGCAGTGGGTTGAGGAGCTCCTATAATTCACCCCTCCACTTT
- | - | TRBJ1-2 | TRBV2 | CASYRREGLYGYTF | TGTGCCAGCTACCGAAGGGAGGGTCTCTATGGCTACACCTTC
TRBD2 | - | TRBJ2-2 | TRBV4-1 | CASSPLGGAGELFF | TGCGCCAGCAGCCCGTTGGGGGGGGCCGGGGAGCTGTTTTTT
- | - | TRBJ2-2 | TRBV5-1 | CASSGSGYNTGELFF | TGCGCCAGCAGCGGGTCAGGTTATAACACCGGGGAGCTGTTTTTT
- | - | TRBJ1-4 | TRBV27 | CASSPGNEKLFF | TGTGCCAGCAGCCCGGGAAATGAAAAACTGTTTTTT
TRBD2 | - | TRBJ2-4 | TRBV2 | CASRPSGRAVLAKNIQYF | TGTGCCAGCAGACCTAGCGGGAGGGCCGTCTTAGCCAAAAACATTCAGTACTTC
- | - | TRBJ2-2 | TRBV6-5 | CASSYPANTGELFF | TGTGCCAGCAGTTACCCAGCGAACACCGGGGAGCTGTTTTTT
- | - | TRBJ1-3 | TRBV25-1 | CASSENLAAGNTIYF | TGTGCCAGCAGTGAAAATCTTGCGGCTGGAAACACCATATATTTT
- | - | TRBJ2-7 | TRBV27 | CASRQGWDEQYF | TGTGCCAGCAGACAGGGTTGGGACGAGCAGTACTTC
TRBD1 | once | TRBJ1-2 | TRBV9 | CASSVDDRGLGGYTF | TGTGCCAGCAGCGTAGATGACAGGGGGCTCGGTGGCTACACCTTC
TRBD2 | - | TRBJ2-7 | TRBV9 | CASSPGGRNYEQYF | TGTGCCAGCAGCCCGGGCGGGAGAAATTACGAGCAGTACTTC
- | - | TRBJ1-2 | TRBV9 | CASSPSSQGAYGYTF | TGTGCCAGCAGCCCTTCCTCCCAGGGTGCCTACGGCTACACCTTC
- | - | TRBJ2-7 | TRBV29-1 | CSVEDWGSYEQYF | TGCAGCGTTGAGGACTGGGGCTCCTACGAGCAGTACTTC
- | - | TRBJ2-7 | TRBV7-9 | CASSLHTNEQYF | TGTGCCAGCAGCTTACATACAAACGAGCAGTACTTC
- | - | TRBJ2-3 | TRBV5-5 | CASSTDPGGIGDTQYF | TGTGCCAGCAGCACGGACCCTGGAGGGATAGGGGATACGCAGTATTTT
TRBD1 | - | TRBJ2-7 | TRBV6-1 | CASSEPYRQGYEQYF | TGTGCCAGCAGTGAACCGTACCGACAGGGCTACGAGCAGTACTTC
TRBD1 | - | TRBJ1-2 | TRBV9 | CASSPGQTLYGYTF | TGTGCCAGCAGTCCGGGACAGACCTTATATGGCTACACCTTC
TRBD1 | - | TRBJ1-2 | TRBV27 | CASSPRTGGSGNYGYTF | TGTGCCAGCAGTCCTCGGACAGGGGGCAGTGGGAACTATGGCTACACCTTC
- | - | TRBJ2-3 | TRBV29-1 | CSAQGLDTDTQYF | TGCAGCGCACAGGGTTTAGACACAGATACGCAGTATTTT
TRBD1 | - | TRBJ1-5 | TRBV9 | CASSADRGNQPQHF | TGTGCCAGCAGCGCGGACAGGGGCAATCAGCCCCAGCATTTT
TRBD2 | - | TRBJ2-3 | TRBV7-8 | CASSKLAGGLTATQYF | TGTGCCAGCAGCAAACTAGCGGGGGGGCTGACGGCTACGCAGTATTTT
- | - | TRBJ1-1 | TRBV7-9 | CASSHYGGEAFF | TGTGCCAGCAGCCACTACGGAGGAGAAGCTTTCTTT
- | - | TRBJ2-2 | TRBV5-1 | CASSLLMSTGELFF | TGCGCCAGCAGCTTGTTGATGAGCACCGGGGAGCTGTTTTTT
TRBD2 | - | TRBJ2-7 | TRBV27 | CASSSGRSVGYEQYF | TGTGCCAGCAGTAGCGGGAGATCTGTGGGCTACGAGCAGTACTTC
TRBD2 | - | TRBJ2-7 | TRBV9 | CASSVDGGGNEQYF | TGTGCCAGCAGCGTAGATGGGGGGGGGAACGAGCAGTACTTC
TRBD1 | - | TRBJ1-1 | TRBV27 | CASSSPTGGRSGNTEAFF | TGTGCCAGCAGTTCCCCGACAGGGGGCAGATCGGGGAACACTGAAGCTTTCTTT
- | - | TRBJ1-4 | TRBV9 | CASSGGARGEKLFF | TGTGCCAGCAGCGGAGGGGCCAGGGGTGAAAAACTGTTTTTT
TRBD1 | - | TRBJ2-1 | TRBV27 | CASSPGQGGYNEQFF | TGTGCCAGCAGCCCGGGACAGGGTGGCTACAATGAGCAGTTCTTC
- | - | TRBJ1-1 | TRBV10-3 | CASSQRGSGGTEAFF | TGTGCCAGCAGTCAAAGGGGATCCGGGGGCACTGAAGCTTTCTTT
- | - | TRBJ2-2 | TRBV7-3 | CASSLRRDTNTGELFF | TGTGCCAGCAGCTTAAGGCGGGATACGAACACCGGGGAGCTGTTTTTT
TRBD2 | - | TRBJ2-7 | TRBV7-9 | CASSGPSRERSEQYF | TGTGCCAGCAGCGGGCCCTCGCGGGAGCGCAGCGAGCAGTACTTC
- | once | TRBJ1-2 | TRBV10-3 | CAISESDSYGYTF | TGTGCCATCAGTGAGTCCGACAGCTATGGCTACACCTTC
- | - | TRBJ1-3 | TRBV27 | CASSSNILSGNTIYF | TGTGCCAGCAGTTCTAATATCCTCTCTGGAAACACCATATATTTT
TRBD1 | many | TRBJ1-1 | TRBV6-1 | CAGGDSENTEAFF | TGTGCCGGCGGGGACAGTGAGAACACTGAAGCTTTCTTT
TRBD2 | - | TRBJ2-1 | TRBV19 | CASTVGWTGGGASEQFF | TGTGCCAGTACCGTAGGCTGGACTGGCGGGGGGGCAAGTGAGCAGTTCTTC
- | - | TRBJ1-5 | TRBV27 | CASSQSNQPQHF | TGTGCCAGCAGTCAGAGCAATCAGCCCCAGCATTTT
TRBD2 | - | TRBJ2-3 | TRBV5-4 | CASSLKREVTDTQYF | TGTGCCAGCAGCTTAAAGCGGGAGGTGACAGATACGCAGTATTTT
TRBD2 | - | TRBJ2-7 | TRBV7-8 | CASAFGLAAEQYF | TGTGCCAGCGCTTTTGGACTAGCGGCCGAGCAGTACTTC
- | - | TRBJ2-1 | TRBV4-1 | CASSQELAEPSFIF | TGCGCCAGCAGCCAAGAATTGGCGGAACCCAGCTTTATCTTC
- | - | TRBJ2-2 | TRBV6-5 | CASSPGGPGELFF | TGTGCCAGCAGTCCAGGGGGGCCCGGGGAGCTGTTTTTT
- | - | TRBJ2-7 | TRBV28 | CASSFPLREQYF | TGTGCCAGCAGTTTCCCACTCCGCGAGCAGTACTTC
- | - | TRBJ2-7 | TRBV11-2 | CASSSYRASYGEQYF | TGTGCCAGCAGCTCTTACAGGGCGAGCTACGGCGAGCAGTACTTC
TRBD1 | - | TRBJ2-7 | TRBV7-9 | CASSPPGTGSSYEQYF | TGTGCCAGCAGCCCTCCGGGGACAGGGAGCTCCTACGAGCAGTACTTC
TRBD2 | - | TRBJ2-7 | TRBV30 | CAWSVAGPYEQYF | TGTGCCTGGAGTGTAGCGGGACCCTACGAGCAGTACTTC
- | - | TRBJ1-2 | TRBV13 | CASSVRDPNYGYTF | TGTGCCAGCAGCGTCCGGGATCCGAACTATGGCTACACCTTC
- | - | TRBJ2-1 | TRBV18 | CASSPRTAVPYNEQFF | TGTGCCAGCTCACCACGGACAGCCGTACCTTACAATGAGCAGTTCTTC
TRBD2 | - | TRBJ2-3 | TRBV9 | CASSSGGAPDTQYF | TGTGCCAGCAGCTCCGGGGGGGCCCCAGATACGCAGTATTTT